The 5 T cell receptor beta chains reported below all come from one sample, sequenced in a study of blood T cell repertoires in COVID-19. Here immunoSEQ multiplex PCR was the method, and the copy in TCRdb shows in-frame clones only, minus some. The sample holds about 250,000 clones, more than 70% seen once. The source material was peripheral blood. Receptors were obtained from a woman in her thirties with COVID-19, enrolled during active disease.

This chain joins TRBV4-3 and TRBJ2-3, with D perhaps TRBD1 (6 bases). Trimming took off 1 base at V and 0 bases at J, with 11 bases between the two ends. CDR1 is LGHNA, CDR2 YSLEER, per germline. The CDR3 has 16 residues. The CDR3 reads CASSQVWTASTDTQYF. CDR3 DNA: TGCGCCAGCAGCCAAGTATGGACAGCCAGCACAGATACGCAGTATTTT.

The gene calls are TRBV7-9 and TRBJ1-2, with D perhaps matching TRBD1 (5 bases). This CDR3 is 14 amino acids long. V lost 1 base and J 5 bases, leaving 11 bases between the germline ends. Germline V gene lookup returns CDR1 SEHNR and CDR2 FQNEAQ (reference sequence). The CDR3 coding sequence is TGTGCCAGCAGCTTAGATGGGGCACTGTATGGCTACACCTTC. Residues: CASSLDGALYGYTF.

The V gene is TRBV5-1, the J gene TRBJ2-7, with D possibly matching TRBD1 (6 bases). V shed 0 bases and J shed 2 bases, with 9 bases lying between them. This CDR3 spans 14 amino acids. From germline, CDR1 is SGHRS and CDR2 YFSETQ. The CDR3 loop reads CASSLATGAYEQYF. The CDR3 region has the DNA TGCGCCAGCAGCTTGGCGACAGGAGCCTACGAGCAGTACTTC.

In nucleotides, the CDR3 is TGTGCCTGGAGAGACAGTTATAACTATGGCTACACCTTC. Its protein is CAWRDSYNYGYTF. The chain links TRBV30 to TRBJ1-2; D is possibly TRBD1 (5 bases). CDR3 length: 13 residues. V was shortened by 3 bases and J by 1 base, with 9 bases between the two germline ends. Germline-derived CDR1 and CDR2 are GTSNPN and SVGIG (reference sequence).

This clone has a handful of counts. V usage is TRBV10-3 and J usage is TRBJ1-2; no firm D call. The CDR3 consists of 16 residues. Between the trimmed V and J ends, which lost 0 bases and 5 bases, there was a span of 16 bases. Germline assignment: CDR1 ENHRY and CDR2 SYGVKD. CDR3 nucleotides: TGTGCCATCAGTGAGTCGCGGGAGGGAGTAGGTTATGGCTACACCTTC. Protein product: CAISESREGVGYGYTF.